A selection of T cell receptor beta chains follows, all from one sample in a study of blood T cell repertoires in COVID-19. Sequencing was performed with immunoSEQ multiplex PCR; in TCRdb, only in-frame clones are kept and a portion is missing. The repertoire holds tens of thousands of clones, with 89% as singletons. Sequencing was performed on peripheral blood. The origin of the receptors is an elderly woman with active COVID-19. Both conserved end residues are part of each CDR3. The D gene is left open where the match is weak. Clone size is not always given. Where it is, it says once, few, many or a class for expanded clones.

D	size	V	J	DNA	CDR3
.	.	TRBV28	TRBJ1-2	TGTGCCAGCGTAGCGTTCAACTATGGCTACACCTTC	CASVAFNYGYTF
TRBD1	.	TRBV18	TRBJ1-2	TGTGCCAGCTCTCCAGTCCAGGGGGACTATGGCTACACCTTC	CASSPVQGDYGYTF
TRBD2	once	TRBV28	TRBJ2-7	TGTGCCAGCACCCTTAGCGGGAGTGTTACCTACGAGCAGTACTTC	CASTLSGSVTYEQYF
.	.	TRBV7-3	TRBJ1-1	TGTGCCAGCAGGCGAAACTCGAACACTGAAGCTTTCTTT	CASRRNSNTEAFF
.	.	TRBV6-4	TRBJ1-1	TGTGCCAGCAGAATAGAAGCTTTCTTT	CASRIEAFF
.	once	TRBV9	TRBJ2-1	TGTGCCAGCAGCGTAGCCTTCTCGCGTTCCTACAATGAGCAGTTCTTC	CASSVAFSRSYNEQFF
TRBD1	.	TRBV4-3	TRBJ1-2	TGCGCCAGCAGCCCGGAGAAGGGGGGACAGCACGTTTCTATGGTCGGCTACACCTTC	CASSPEKGGQHVSMVGYTF
.	.	TRBV7-8	TRBJ2-3	TGTGCCAGCAGCTTAGCACGGATACAGTACACTAGCACAGATACGCAGTATTTT	CASSLARIQYTSTDTQYF
.	once	TRBV7-3	TRBJ1-5	TGTGCCTCAAGCGAGGGCCCCTGGAGAGCTCTGAATCAGCCCCAGCATTTT	CASSEGPWRALNQPQHF
.	.	TRBV27	TRBJ2-1	TGTGCCAGCAGTTTCTCCTACGGACTCCTTTACAATGAGCAGTTCTTC	CASSFSYGLLYNEQFF
.	.	TRBV13	TRBJ2-5	TGTGCCAGCAGCACTAAGGTCCGGGAGACCCAGTACTTC	CASSTKVRETQYF
.	.	TRBV7-2	TRBJ2-3	TGTGCCAGCAGCCTTAGAGCTAGCACAGATACGCAGTATTTT	CASSLRASTDTQYF
.	.	TRBV20-1	TRBJ1-1	TGCAGTGCTACGAGGAACACTGAAGCTTTCTTT	CSATRNTEAFF
.	.	TRBV6-2/TRBV6-3	TRBJ2-5	TGTGCCAGCAGTTACTCGAGCGCCCAAGAGACCCAGTACTTC	CASSYSSAQETQYF
TRBD2	.	TRBV3-1/TRBV3-2	TRBJ2-1	TGTGCCAGCAGCCATGAGCGGGGGTACAATGAGCAGTTCTTC	CASSHERGYNEQFF
.	.	TRBV11-2	TRBJ1-4	TGTGCCAGCAGCCCCGGACTAACCTGGGATAATGAAAAACTGTTTTTT	CASSPGLTWDNEKLFF
.	.	TRBV4-3	TRBJ1-5	TGCGCCAGCAGCCAAGAAGAAGGGGTTGATCAGCCCCAGCATTTT	CASSQEEGVDQPQHF
.	.	TRBV10-3	TRBJ2-1	TGTGCCATCAGTGAGTCGGAGAATGAGCAGTTCTTC	CAISESENEQFF
TRBD1	.	TRBV6-1	TRBJ2-1	TGTGCCAGCAGTGGACCGGACAGGGGTTCCTACAATGAGCAGTTCTTC	CASSGPDRGSYNEQFF
TRBD1	.	TRBV2	TRBJ2-3	TGTGCCAGCGCCGCCGGGACAGCTAGCACAGATACGCAGTATTTT	CASAAGTASTDTQYF
.	.	TRBV6-5	TRBJ2-7	TGTGCCAGCAGACCAAGACTTCTGAATTCCTACGAGCAGTACTTC	CASRPRLLNSYEQYF
TRBD2	few	TRBV7-8	TRBJ2-7	TGTGCCAGCAGCACACTGGGCGGGAGTTTTCCCCTCTACGAGCAGTACTTC	CASSTLGGSFPLYEQYF
TRBD1	.	TRBV28	TRBJ2-3	TGTGCCAGCAGTTTATGGGGACAGGGCAAGGGGAACACAGATACGCAGTATTTT	CASSLWGQGKGNTDTQYF
.	.	TRBV2	TRBJ1-2	TGTGCCAGCAGAGATACAGGGAACTATGGCTACACCTTC	CASRDTGNYGYTF
.	.	TRBV27	TRBJ2-3	TGTGCCAGCAGTTTCTCTAGGACAGATACGCAGTATTTT	CASSFSRTDTQYF
.	once	TRBV25-1	TRBJ2-1	TGTGCCAGCGAGCGAGGGGGTGGATCCTACAATGAGCAGTTCTTC	CASERGGGSYNEQFF
TRBD1	.	TRBV4-1	TRBJ2-7	TGCGCCAGCAGCCATCTTACCGGGACAGGGAGCTACGAGCAGTACTTC	CASSHLTGTGSYEQYF
TRBD1	.	TRBV18	TRBJ1-3	TGTGCCAGCTCACCACCGACAGGGGGAACCTCTGGAAACACCATATATTTT	CASSPPTGGTSGNTIYF
TRBD1	few	TRBV28	TRBJ2-7	TGTGCCAGCAGTTCCGTCAGGGACAGCCGTTATCCCTACGAGCAGTACTTC	CASSSVRDSRYPYEQYF
TRBD1	.	TRBV5-1	TRBJ2-4	TGCGCCAGCAGCTTGGCCGGGGGACAGGGAAACATTCAGTACTTC	CASSLAGGQGNIQYF
TRBD1	.	TRBV18	TRBJ2-6	TGTGCCAGCTCACCCGACAGGGCGGCGAACGTCCTGACTTTC	CASSPDRAANVLTF
.	.	TRBV19	TRBJ2-2	TGTGCCAGTAAAGGCAGGGTGAACACCGGGGAGCTGTTTTTT	CASKGRVNTGELFF
TRBD2	.	TRBV18	TRBJ2-4	TGTGCCAGCTCCTCGGACGGGGGGTTAGCGGGCCCATTC	CASSSDGGLAGPF
.	.	TRBV6-2/TRBV6-3	TRBJ1-5	TGTGCCAGCAGTTCTGGTAGTCCCCAGCATTTT	CASSSGSPQHF
TRBD2	.	TRBV24-1	TRBJ2-5	TGTGCCACCAGTGACTCCATATTTGGGACTAGCGGCCCTCAAGAGACCCAGTACTTC	CATSDSIFGTSGPQETQYF
.	.	TRBV2	TRBJ2-5	TGTGCCAGCAGTGAACAGGGGCTGAGGGGGGAGACCCAGTACTTC	CASSEQGLRGETQYF
TRBD1	.	TRBV6-2/TRBV6-3	TRBJ2-1	TGTGCCAGCAGCAAATCGGGACAGGATTACGATGAGCAGTTCTTC	CASSKSGQDYDEQFF
TRBD2	.	TRBV11-2	TRBJ2-7	TGTGCCAGCAGCTTAGGTACGGGAGGGCCAAGGGAGCAGTACTTC	CASSLGTGGPREQYF
TRBD2	.	TRBV3-1/TRBV3-2	TRBJ2-7	TGTGCCAGCAGCCAAGCGGGAGGGCCACCCGAGCAGTACTTC	CASSQAGGPPEQYF
.	few	TRBV10-1	TRBJ1-5	TGCGCCAGCAGTGTGAGATTCAATCAGCCCCAGCATTTT	CASSVRFNQPQHF
.	.	TRBV15	TRBJ2-7	TGTGCCACCAGCGCCGAACAGGGCCCCTACGAGCAGTACTTC	CATSAEQGPYEQYF
.	.	TRBV19	TRBJ2-7	TGTGCCAGTAGCGATACAGGGAACGAGCAGTACTTC	CASSDTGNEQYF
TRBD2	.	TRBV2	TRBJ2-1	TGTGGAAGCGGGAGTGACAATGAGCAGTTCTTC	CGSGSDNEQFF
TRBD2	.	TRBV12-3/TRBV12-4	TRBJ2-7	TGTGCCAGCAGTCTAGCGGGCCAATACGAGCAGTACTTC	CASSLAGQYEQYF
.	.	TRBV6-2/TRBV6-3	TRBJ2-1	TGTGCCAGCAGTCCCCGGCTGAGGGAGCAGTTCTTC	CASSPRLREQFF